Sequencing of this TCR beta chain was carried out in a study of T cells expressing NK-cell markers. Study-level results: It is unclear if expanded NKG2C-expressing clones target HCMV antigens. Dominance of the CD3+CD56-NKG2C+ fraction by these clonotypes also held in several donors. Of the CD8+ T cells in roughly 6 donors, roughly 1.0-7.0% belonged to dominant NKG2C+ clonotypes.

TCRdb reprocessed the 5' RACE reads; each CDR3 protein has one entry and no DNA is given. The listing contains about 550,000 distinct CDR3 sequences. The CDR3 is 11 residues long. Germline V gene data show CDR1 as MRHNA and CDR2 as SNTAGT. Notes on this clonotype: The antigen remains undetermined.

Sequenced input: blood T cells: a sorted CD56 or NKG2C T cell subset, CD4+ or CD8+ T cells, or bulk PBMC T cells (not recorded which). The TCR comes from a man aged 18 to 35 in good health. The chain combines TRBV6-4 with TRBJ2-1; TCRdb indicates TRBD1, and absent DNA this call remains unverified. This chain's CDR3 is CATYGGNEQFF.